The 26 T cell receptor beta chains in this list originate from one sample, sequenced in a study of PD-1 blockade in mismatch repair-deficient tumors. Sequenced by immunoSEQ multiplex PCR; TCRdb stores in-frame clones only, minus some. The profile shows under 15,000 clones, around 84% of them singletons. The material was PBMCs, obtained about 15 weeks after starting pembrolizumab. The receptor source for this set is an adult with mismatch repair-deficient cancer.

This chain joins TRBV30 and TRBJ1-3, with 7 bases matching TRBD1. V dropped 2 bases and J dropped 0; count of bases not matched to a gene: 4. Germline lookup yields CDR1 GTSNPN and CDR2 SVGIG (reference sequence). This CDR3 has 15 residues. The CDR3 reads CAWSKGQASGNTIYF. CDR3 in DNA: TGTGCCTGGAGTAAAGGACAGGCCTCTGGAAACACCATATATTTT. The full variable domain, its missing parts supplied by reference TRBV30 and TRBJ1-3, is SQTIHQWPATLVQPVGSPLSLECTVEGTSNPNLYWYRQAAGRGLQLLFYSVGIGQISSEVPQNLSASRPQDRQFILSSKKLLLSDSGFYLCAWSKGQASGNTIYFGEGSWLTVV.

Judged by abundance, this clone is medium-sized. This chain joins TRBV10-3 and TRBJ2-7, with 8 bases identical to TRBD1. V gave up 5 bases and J gave up 5 bases; unmatched junction bases: 11. The germline V gene has CDR1 ENHRY and CDR2 SYGVKD. The CDR3 spans 15 residues. The CDR3 is CAISSDRELFHEQYF. CDR3 DNA sequence: TGTGCCATCAGTTCGGACAGGGAATTATTCCACGAGCAGTACTTC.

This chain joins TRBV11-3 and TRBJ2-3, with TRBD2 matching over 7 bases. V shed 0 bases, J shed 4 bases, and the junction held 4 bases outside the gene matches. CDR1 is SGHNT and CDR2 is YENEEA in the germline V gene. This CDR3 spans 15 amino acids. The CDR3 region is CASSLDGTMSDTQYF. The CDR3, as DNA: TGTGCCAGCAGCTTAGACGGGACTATGTCAGATACGCAGTATTTT.

The rearrangement links TRBV19 to TRBJ2-2, with 7 positions matching TRBD2. Germline V gene data show CDR1 as LNHDA and CDR2 as SQIVND (reference sequence). This CDR3 has 14 residues. Trimming cost V 4 bases and J 7 bases; bases outside gene matches: 6. The CDR3 coding sequence is TGTGCCAGTAGTAATCGAGGGGAGGGCGGGGAGCTGTTTTTT. Translating gives CASSNRGEGGELFF.

The chain couples TRBV29-1 to TRBJ2-1; the D gene is possibly TRBD1 (5 bases). The CDR3 runs 12 residues. Germline lookup yields CDR1 SQVTM and CDR2 ANQGSEA. The ends were cut back, 7 bases at V and 2 bases at J, with 9 bases in the middle. This CDR3 reads CSADITYNEQFF. DNA for the CDR3: TGCAGCGCGGACATAACCTACAATGAGCAGTTCTTC.

V gene TRBV6-1 combines with J gene TRBJ2-5, with D possibly being TRBD2 (6 bases). Germline CDR1 MNHNS, CDR2 SASEGT. V dropped 3 bases and J dropped 5 bases, with 13 bases sitting between them. This CDR3 spans 14 amino acids. CDR3 in DNA: TGTGCCAGCAGTGACCAGATAGGGAGGGAGACCCAGTACTTC. The encoded protein is CASSDQIGRETQYF.

This clone occurred once. The chain carries TRBV5-1 and TRBJ2-1; D might be TRBD1 (5 bases). CDR3 size: 15 residues. The V gene lost 0 bases and the J gene lost 9 bases, with 16 bases spanning the gap. From germline, CDR1 is SGHRS and CDR2 YFSETQ. The CDR3 is CASSLEAGPPREQFF. The CDR3 region has the DNA TGCGCCAGCAGCTTGGAGGCAGGGCCCCCACGTGAGCAGTTCTTC. The full variable domain, rest sourced from reference TRBV5-1 and TRBJ2-1, is KAGVTQTPRYLIKTRGQQVTLSCSPISGHRSVSWYQQTPGQGLQFLFEYFSETQRNKGNFPGRFSGRQFSNSRSEMNVSTLELGDSALYLCASSLEAGPPREQFFGPGTRLTVL.

This chain joins TRBV6-1 and TRBJ1-2; 8 bases are a match to TRBD1. Germline V lookup: CDR1 MNHNS, CDR2 SASEGT. V dropped 7 bases and J dropped 8; count of bases not matched to a gene: 9. This CDR3 contains 13 residues. CDR3 sequence: CASNLGQASGYTF. As DNA, the CDR3 is TGTGCCAGCAACCTGGGACAGGCCTCGGGCTACACCTTC.

This chain links TRBV30 with TRBJ1-1, with 8 nucleotides matching TRBD1. The CDR3 contains 13 residues. Germline lookup yields CDR1 GTSNPN and CDR2 SVGIG (reference sequence). V dropped 5 bases and J dropped 6; count of bases not matched to a gene: 8. The CDR3 DNA sequence: TGTGCCTGGGGTGGACAGGGAATGTCTGAAGCTTTCTTT. Protein sequence: CAWGGQGMSEAFF.

V is TRBV6-1 and J is TRBJ1-4, with D possibly TRBD1 on 5 matching bases. The CDR3 has 15 residues. Trimming shortened V by 3 bases and J by 3 bases, and 11 bases separated the two germline ends. Per the germline V gene, CDR1 is MNHNS and CDR2 is SASEGT. As DNA, the CDR3 is TGTGCCAGCAGTGAGGGGCCAAACTCTAATGAAAAACTGTTTTTT. Translating gives CASSEGPNSNEKLFF.

The chain carries TRBV6-6 and TRBJ1-2; D perhaps matches TRBD1 (5 bases). Germline V gene lookup returns CDR1 MNHNY and CDR2 SVGAGI (reference sequence). This CDR3 spans 12 amino acids. With 6 bases removed from V and 6 bases from J, the gap between germline ends came to 11 bases. In DNA, the CDR3 is TGTGCCAGCAGCTACGGGGGGAATGGCTACACCTTC. Translating gives CASSYGGNGYTF.

The rearrangement joins TRBV9 to TRBJ1-1; D gene ambiguous. Trimming pared 4 bases from V and 1 base from J, leaving 8 bases between. CDR1 SGDLS and CDR2 YYNGEE come from the germline V gene. There are 13 residues in the CDR3. CDR3 residues: CASSPRENTEAFF. CDR3 in DNA: TGTGCCAGCAGCCCGCGTGAGAACACTGAAGCTTTCTTT.

The chain links TRBV7-7 to TRBJ2-2, with 9 bases fitting TRBD1. The CDR3 covers 14 residues. Germline trimming cut 5 bases from V and 7 bases from J; bases unmatched to any gene: 5. CDR1 is SSHAT, CDR2 FNYEAQ, per germline (reference sequence). CDR3 sequence (DNA): TGTGCCAGCAGCCAGGGACAGGGTATCGGGGAGCTGTTTTTT. Protein: CASSQGQGIGELFF.

This clone was picked up a small number of times. This chain uses TRBV27 with TRBJ2-7; 8 bases align to TRBD1. V was pared by 8 bases and J by 2 bases, with 5 bases of the junction left unmatched. The CDR3 runs to 13 residues. Germline V gene lookup returns CDR1 MNHEY and CDR2 SMNVEV (reference sequence). CDR3 protein: CASAPGQAYEQYF. The CDR3 nucleotides are TGTGCCAGCGCGCCGGGACAGGCCTACGAGCAGTACTTC.

The V call is TRBV18, the J call TRBJ2-7, with D maybe TRBD2 (5 bases). With 3 bases removed from V and 5 bases from J, the gap between germline ends came to 11 bases. The CDR3 runs to 13 residues. The germline CDR1 and CDR2 sequences are KGHSH and LQKENI. In DNA form, the CDR3 reads TGTGCCAGCTCACCGGCTAGCAACCACGAGCAGTACTTC. Translating it yields CASSPASNHEQYF.

V and J are TRBV27 and TRBJ2-7, with 7 bases matching TRBD1. Trimming took 3 bases from V and 3 from J; bases not matched to a gene: 8. Germline V gives CDR1 MNHEY, CDR2 SMNVEV (reference sequence). There are 15 residues in the CDR3. Written as DNA, the CDR3 is TGTGCCAGCAGTTTGGGGACCACAGGGGACTACGAGCAGTACTTC. It yields the protein CASSLGTTGDYEQYF.

This chain links TRBV6-5 with TRBJ2-7; possible D gene TRBD1, 6 bases. Trimming removed 4 bases at V and 1 base at J, with 8 bases between. Looked up from germline, CDR1 is MNHEY and CDR2 is SVGAGI. The CDR3 has 13 residues. CDR3 nucleotides: TGTGCCAGCAGTTCGGACAGATCCTACGAGCAGTACTTC. It translates to CASSSDRSYEQYF.

The CDR3 spells CASSLDGTGSQPQHF. The CDR3 coding sequence is TGCGCCAGCAGCTTGGACGGGACAGGGAGTCAGCCCCAGCATTTT. This chain uses TRBV5-1 with TRBJ1-5, with TRBD1 matching 9 bases. Per germline, CDR1 SGHRS and CDR2 YFSETQ. Trimming at V came to 0 bases and at J to 6 bases, leaving 4 bases not matched to a gene. This CDR3 region has 15 residues.

The DNA of the CDR3 is TGTGCCAGCTCGGCCGGGACAGGGGGTAATTATCAAGAGACCCAGTACTTC. It is translated as CASSAGTGGNYQETQYF. The chain is built from TRBV18 and TRBJ2-5; 11 bases map to TRBD1. This CDR3 is built from 17 residues. Germline V gene sequence: CDR1 KGHSH, CDR2 LQKENI. Trimming at V came to 6 bases and at J to 2 bases, leaving 11 bases not matched to a gene.

This chain links TRBV27 with TRBJ2-1; TRBD2 aligns across 9 bases. CDR1 is MNHEY, CDR2 SMNVEV, per germline (reference sequence). The CDR3 has 16 residues. V lost 6 bases to trimming and J lost 0 bases; unmatched junction nucleotides: 6. The CDR3 here is CASRDSGSSSYNEQFF. The CDR3 region has the DNA TGTGCCAGCAGGGATAGCGGGAGCAGCTCCTACAATGAGCAGTTCTTC.

The chain joins TRBV5-1 to TRBJ2-2; TRBD2 is a possible D gene (7 bases). This CDR3 has 16 residues. With 4 bases removed from V and 6 bases from J, the gap between germline ends came to 19 bases. CDR1 and CDR2 from the germline V gene are SGHRS and YFSETQ. CDR3 sequence: CASSNSGEGTPGELFF. The CDR3 nucleotides are TGCGCCAGCAGCAATTCAGGGGAGGGAACACCCGGGGAGCTGTTTTTT. The whole variable domain, filled in from reference TRBV5-1 and TRBJ2-2, reads KAGVTQTPRYLIKTRGQQVTLSCSPISGHRSVSWYQQTPGQGLQFLFEYFSETQRNKGNFPGRFSGRQFSNSRSEMNVSTLELGDSALYLCASSNSGEGTPGELFFGEGSRLTVL.

The genes are TRBV7-2 and TRBJ2-4, with 7 bases that match TRBD1. V was clipped by 4 bases and J by 10 bases; unmatched bases: 4. Per the germline V gene, CDR1 is SGHTA and CDR2 is FQGNSA. The CDR3 length is 12 residues. DNA of the CDR3: TGTGCCAGCAGCTGGGGACAGACGATTCAGTACTTC. It yields the protein CASSWGQTIQYF.

The chain employs TRBV2 and TRBJ2-7; 8 bases agree with TRBD2. From germline, CDR1 is SNHLY and CDR2 FYNNEI. The CDR3 has 14 residues. The CDR3 here is CAGLAGTSSYEQYF. The CDR3 nucleotides are TGTGCTGGTTTAGCGGGAACCAGCTCCTACGAGCAGTACTTC.

This chain links TRBV5-1 with TRBJ1-2; 9 nucleotides align to TRBD1. The CDR3 loop spans 13 amino acids. The V gene end was trimmed by 5 bases and the J gene end by 5 bases; junction bases not matched to a gene: 4. Germline V gene sequence: CDR1 SGHRS, CDR2 YFSETQ. CDR3 loop: CASRAGTGYGYTF. The CDR3 nucleotides read TGCGCCAGCAGGGCCGGGACAGGGTATGGCTACACCTTC.

This chain links TRBV7-2 with TRBJ2-1; perhaps TRBD2 as D (6 bases). Trimming pared 1 base from V and 0 bases from J, leaving 7 bases between. The CDR3 covers 15 residues. The germline V gene encodes CDR1 SGHTA and CDR2 FQGNSA. The CDR3 loop is CASSLVGGSYNEQFF. The CDR3 nucleotides are TGTGCCAGCAGCTTAGTGGGGGGCTCCTACAATGAGCAGTTCTTC.

The chain recombines TRBV18 with TRBJ1-1, with TRBD1 as a possible D gene (5 bases). CDR1 KGHSH and CDR2 LQKENI come from the germline V gene. Trimming left V 3 bases short and J 8 bases short, with 16 bases between. The CDR3 consists of 14 residues. The CDR3 DNA reads as TGTGCCAGCTCACCCAGACAGAACCCTAACGAAGCTTTCTTT. The encoded protein is CASSPRQNPNEAFF.